A single T cell receptor beta chain is shown here with its context. Some clones are missing from TCRdb's copy, which holds only in-frame ones; the method was immunoSEQ multiplex PCR. The table includes tens of thousands of clones, about 78% detected once. The source of the sample is a study of radiotherapy plus CTLA-4 blockade in lung cancer. The receptor comes from a human donor with non-small cell lung cancer who had stable disease on radiotherapy plus ipilimumab. The sequenced sample was peripheral blood, obtained from a patient treated with radiotherapy plus ipilimumab.

The CDR3 region is CASSEQGIPNYGYTF. The CDR3 coding sequence is TGTGCCAGCAGTGAACAGGGTATCCCCAACTATGGCTACACCTTC. This rearrangement joins TRBV2 to TRBJ1-2, with TRBD1 as a possible D gene (5 bases). Germline CDR1 is SNHLY and CDR2 is FYNNEI. V lost 2 bases to trimming and J lost 2 bases, with 12 bases between them. The CDR3 sequence is 15 residues long.